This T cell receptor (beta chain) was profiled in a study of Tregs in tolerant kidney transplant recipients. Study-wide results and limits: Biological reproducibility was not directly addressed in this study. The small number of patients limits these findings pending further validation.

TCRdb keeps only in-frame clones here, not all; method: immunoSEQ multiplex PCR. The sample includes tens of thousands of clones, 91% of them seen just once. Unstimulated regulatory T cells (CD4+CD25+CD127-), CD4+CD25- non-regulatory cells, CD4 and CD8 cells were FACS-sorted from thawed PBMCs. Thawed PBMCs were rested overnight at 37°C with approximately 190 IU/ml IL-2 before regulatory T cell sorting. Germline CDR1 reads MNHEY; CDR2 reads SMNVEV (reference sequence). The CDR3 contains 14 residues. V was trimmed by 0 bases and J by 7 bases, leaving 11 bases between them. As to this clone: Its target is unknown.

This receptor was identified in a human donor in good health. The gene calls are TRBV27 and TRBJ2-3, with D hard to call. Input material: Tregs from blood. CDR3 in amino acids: CASSLSIDSNTQYF. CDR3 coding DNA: TGTGCCAGCAGTTTATCGATAGATTCCAATACGCAGTATTTT.